Listed here are 18 T cell receptor beta chains from one sample, sequenced in a study of cytomegalovirus exposure and HLA in healthy donors. TCRdb's table, derived via immunoSEQ multiplex PCR, lists solely in-frame clones and lacks some. The table records some 240,000 clones, approximately 82% of them present only once. Sequences were obtained from PBMCs. Receptor source: a young woman in good health and CMV-seronegative.

The gene calls are TRBV28 and TRBJ1-5; D call uncertain. Germline V gives CDR1 MDHEN, CDR2 SYDVKM. This CDR3 has 13 residues. The V end was cut by 3 bases, the J end by 0 bases, with 3 bases between. This CDR3 is CASSFGSNQPQHF. The CDR3 DNA follows: TGTGCCAGCAGTTTTGGTAGCAATCAGCCCCAGCATTTT.

J is TRBJ1-3 and V is TRBV7-9, with unresolved D. The CDR3 runs to 15 residues. Trimming cost V 5 bases and J 0 bases, with 11 bases left between them. The germline CDR1 and CDR2 sequences are SEHNR and FQNEAQ (reference sequence). The CDR3 here is CASSVDGSSGNTIYF. The DNA for the CDR3 is TGTGCCAGCAGCGTGGACGGGAGCTCTGGAAACACCATATATTTT.

The sample holds one count of this clone. The genes are TRBV6-5 and TRBJ1-6; D is unclear. Per the germline V gene, CDR1 is MNHEY and CDR2 is SVGAGI. V was trimmed by 8 bases and J by 7 bases, leaving 15 bases between them. This CDR3 comprises 14 residues. The CDR3 nucleotides read TGTGCCAGCTCTCCCTTCTCGGGAAATTCACCCCTCCACTTT. Its protein product is CASSPFSGNSPLHF.

V and J are TRBV4-2 and TRBJ1-6; possible D gene TRBD1, 5 bases. Germline CDR1 and CDR2: LGHNA and YNFKEQ. V shed 3 bases and J shed 10 bases, with 13 bases lying between them. This CDR3 region has 14 residues. The CDR3 nucleotides read TGTGCCAGCAGCCAGGGAAGGGGTGAGTCACCCCTCCACTTT. Amino acid sequence: CASSQGRGESPLHF.

V is TRBV28 and J is TRBJ1-1; D is perhaps TRBD1 (6 bases). The ends were cut back, 8 bases at V and 5 bases at J, with 15 bases in the middle. Germline V gene lookup returns CDR1 MDHEN and CDR2 SYDVKM. This CDR3 has 13 residues. The CDR3, as DNA: TGTGCCAGCGTACGGGGGGGCAGGACTGAAGCTTTCTTT. Encoded protein: CASVRGGRTEAFF.

The rearrangement uses TRBV30 and TRBJ2-7; D unclear. Germline loops: CDR1 GTSNPN, CDR2 SVGIG (reference sequence). CDR3 length: 11 residues. Deletions cut 5 bases from V and 2 bases from J, with 7 bases between. The CDR3 reads CAWGNPYEQYF. The CDR3 nucleotides are TGTGCCTGGGGAAACCCCTACGAGCAGTACTTC.

The chain employs TRBV5-4 and TRBJ1-2, with D possibly being TRBD1 (6 bases). Germline V CDR1 and CDR2: SGHNT, YYREEE (reference sequence). There are 14 residues in the CDR3. Trimming took 0 bases from V and 5 from J, leaving 11 bases between them. The CDR3 protein is CASSLDREQYGYTF. The CDR3 DNA reads TGTGCCAGCAGCTTGGACAGGGAGCAGTATGGCTACACCTTC.

This clone was counted only a few times. The chain is built from TRBV27 and TRBJ1-5; D is undetermined. Germline assignment: CDR1 MNHEY and CDR2 SMNVEV (reference sequence). This CDR3 comprises 13 residues. The V end lost 6 bases, the J end lost 3 bases, and 9 bases lay between the germline ends. The CDR3 DNA is TGTGCCAGCAGCGGCGGGCACAATCAGCCCCAGCATTTT. This gives the protein CASSGGHNQPQHF.

This clone appeared once. The gene calls are TRBV19 and TRBJ1-2, with D tentatively TRBD1 (5 bases). This CDR3 spans 16 amino acids. V lost 0 bases to trimming and J lost 6 bases, with 17 bases between them. Per the germline V gene, CDR1 is LNHDA and CDR2 is SQIVND (reference sequence). The CDR3 reads CASSIDLRGVEDGYTF. As DNA, the CDR3 is TGTGCCAGTAGTATAGATCTAAGGGGTGTCGAGGATGGCTACACCTTC.

J is TRBJ2-3 and V is TRBV5-4; 8 bases agree with TRBD1. The J segment lost 6 bases and the V segment lost 7 bases, leaving 4 bases of the junction unmatched. Per germline, CDR1 SGHNT and CDR2 YYREEE (reference sequence). The CDR3 totals 12 residues. The CDR3 DNA is TGTGCCAGCTCGGACAGGGCTGATACGCAGTATTTT. Translation: CASSDRADTQYF.

This chain connects TRBV9 to TRBJ2-7; 9 nucleotides line up with TRBD1. This CDR3 comprises 13 residues. The junction had 3 bases not matched to a gene; V was cut back by 3 bases and J by 5 bases. Germline assignment: CDR1 SGDLS and CDR2 YYNGEE. CDR3 bases: TGTGCCAGCAGCGGACAGGGGGGCAACGAGCAGTACTTC. It yields the protein CASSGQGGNEQYF.

The chain carries TRBV9 and TRBJ2-5; no clear D gene. CDR3 size: 12 residues. Trimming took 0 bases from V and 4 from J, leaving 4 bases between them. Per the germline V gene, CDR1 is SGDLS and CDR2 is YYNGEE. CDR3 in amino acids: CASSVEGETQYF. The CDR3 DNA is TGTGCCAGCAGCGTAGAGGGAGAGACCCAGTACTTC.

CDR3 DNA sequence: TGTGCCAGCAGTATGGGCCTCTCTGGGGCCAACGTCCTGACTTTC. Translating it yields CASSMGLSGANVLTF. The chain links TRBV5-6 to TRBJ2-6; the D is unclear. Germline V gene sequence: CDR1 SGHDT, CDR2 YYEEEE. V was shortened by 5 bases and J by 0 bases, with 9 bases between the two germline ends. This CDR3 contains 15 residues.

The count of this clone is one. The V and J genes are TRBV27 and TRBJ2-2; TRBD1 matches at 8 bases. V trimming: 5 bases; J trimming: 5 bases; junction bases outside the gene matches: 7. The germline V gene encodes CDR1 MNHEY and CDR2 SMNVEV (reference sequence). This CDR3 has 15 residues. CDR3 residues: CASSPWTGRTGELFF. The CDR3 DNA reads as TGTGCCAGCAGTCCATGGACAGGGAGGACCGGGGAGCTGTTTTTT.

The V and J genes are TRBV9 and TRBJ1-1; a weak D match, TRBD1 (6 bases). The CDR3 length is 13 residues. Germline V gives CDR1 SGDLS, CDR2 YYNGEE. Between the trimmed V and J ends, which lost 7 bases and 8 bases, there was a span of 18 bases. The CDR3 protein is CASRPAGAGEAFF. CDR3 DNA sequence: TGTGCCAGCCGGCCGGCAGGGGCTGGAGAAGCTTTCTTT.

The genes are TRBV6-1 and TRBJ2-1, with 16 positions matching TRBD2. The ends lost 2 bases at V and 0 bases at J; junction bases unmatched: 4. Germline V gene sequence: CDR1 MNHNS, CDR2 SASEGT. This CDR3 has 19 residues. CDR3 DNA: TGTGCCAGCAGTGAACGGGGACTAGCGGGGGGGAACTCCTACAATGAGCAGTTCTTC. It translates to CASSERGLAGGNSYNEQFF.

The chain recombines TRBV27 with TRBJ2-5; 9 positions agree with TRBD2. J gave up 2 bases and V 4 bases, and 5 bases lay outside the gene matches. Germline CDR1 and CDR2: MNHEY and SMNVEV (reference sequence). The CDR3 has 15 residues. The CDR3 region is CASSWAGGEQETQYF. The CDR3 nucleotides are TGTGCCAGCAGTTGGGCGGGGGGGGAGCAAGAGACCCAGTACTTC.

V gene TRBV19 combines with J gene TRBJ1-2; TRBD1 aligns across 8 bases. The CDR3 runs to 13 residues. The germline CDR1 and CDR2 sequences are LNHDA and SQIVND (reference sequence). The V and J ends lost 6 bases and 7 bases, in that order; junction bases with no gene match: 7. The CDR3 loop is CASSTGQATGYTF. The CDR3 coding sequence is TGTGCCAGTAGCACGGGACAGGCTACTGGCTACACCTTC.